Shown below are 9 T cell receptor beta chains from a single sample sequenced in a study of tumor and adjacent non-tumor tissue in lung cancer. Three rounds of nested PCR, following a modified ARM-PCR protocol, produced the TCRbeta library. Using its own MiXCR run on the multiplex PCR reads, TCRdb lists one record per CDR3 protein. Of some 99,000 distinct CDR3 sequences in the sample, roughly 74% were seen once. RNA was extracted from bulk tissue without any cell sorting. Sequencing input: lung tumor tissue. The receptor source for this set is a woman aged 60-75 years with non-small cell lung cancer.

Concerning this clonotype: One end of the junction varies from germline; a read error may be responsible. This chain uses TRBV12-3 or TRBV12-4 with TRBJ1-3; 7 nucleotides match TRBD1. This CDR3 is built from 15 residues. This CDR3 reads CASSLHGTVGNTIYF. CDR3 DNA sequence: TGTGCCAGCAGTTTACATGGGACAGTGGGAAACACCATTTATTTT.

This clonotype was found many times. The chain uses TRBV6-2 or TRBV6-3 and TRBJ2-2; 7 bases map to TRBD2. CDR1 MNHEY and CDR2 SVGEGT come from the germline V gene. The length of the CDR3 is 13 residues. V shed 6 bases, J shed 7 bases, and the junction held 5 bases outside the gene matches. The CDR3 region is CASRTGGNGELFF. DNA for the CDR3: TGTGCCAGCAGAACGGGGGGTAACGGGGAGCTGTTTTTT.

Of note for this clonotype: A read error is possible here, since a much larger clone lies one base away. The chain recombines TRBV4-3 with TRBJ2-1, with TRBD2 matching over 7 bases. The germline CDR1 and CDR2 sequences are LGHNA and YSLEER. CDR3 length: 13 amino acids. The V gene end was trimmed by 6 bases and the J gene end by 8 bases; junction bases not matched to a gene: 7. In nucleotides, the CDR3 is TGCGCCAGCAGGCCCCGCCGGGAGGATGAGCAGTTCTTC. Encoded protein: CASRPRREDEQFF.

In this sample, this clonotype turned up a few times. CDR3 protein: CASSWAAVSLVDNEQFF. DNA for the CDR3: TGTGCCAGCAGCTGGGCAGCGGTCTCATTGGTGGACAATGAGCAGTTCTTC. The V and J genes are TRBV5-4 and TRBJ2-1, with a tentative D call TRBD2 (5 bases). Looked up from germline, CDR1 is SGHNT and CDR2 is YYREEE (reference sequence). The CDR3 has 17 residues. V was clipped by 3 bases and J by 5 bases, with 21 bases between them.

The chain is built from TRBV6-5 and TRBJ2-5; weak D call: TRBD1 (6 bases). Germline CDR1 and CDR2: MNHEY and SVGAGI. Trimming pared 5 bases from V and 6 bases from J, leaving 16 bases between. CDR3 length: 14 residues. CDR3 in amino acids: CASSRAGAQKTQYF. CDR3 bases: TGTGCCAGCAGTCGGGCAGGGGCTCAAAAGACCCAGTACTTC.

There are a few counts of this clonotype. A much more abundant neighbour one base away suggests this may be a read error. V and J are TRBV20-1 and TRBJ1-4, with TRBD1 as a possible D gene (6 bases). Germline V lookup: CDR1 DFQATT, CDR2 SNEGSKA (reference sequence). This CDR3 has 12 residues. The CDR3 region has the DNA TGCGGTGCTGGGTCTAGTCAGGGGAAACTGTTTTTT. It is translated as CGAGSSQGKLFF.

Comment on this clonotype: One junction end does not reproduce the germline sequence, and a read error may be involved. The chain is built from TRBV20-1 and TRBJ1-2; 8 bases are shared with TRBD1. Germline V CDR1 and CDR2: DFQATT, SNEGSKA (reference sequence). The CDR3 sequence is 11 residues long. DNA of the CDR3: TGTGGTTCCGGGACAGGTGACGGCTACACCTTC. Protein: CGSGTGDGYTF.

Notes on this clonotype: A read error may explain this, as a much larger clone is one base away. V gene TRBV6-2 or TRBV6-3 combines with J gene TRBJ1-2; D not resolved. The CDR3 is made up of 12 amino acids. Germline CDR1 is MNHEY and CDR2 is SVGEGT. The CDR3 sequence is CTSRLLTDGYTF. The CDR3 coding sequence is TGTACCAGCAGACTACTTACCGATGGCTACACCTTC.

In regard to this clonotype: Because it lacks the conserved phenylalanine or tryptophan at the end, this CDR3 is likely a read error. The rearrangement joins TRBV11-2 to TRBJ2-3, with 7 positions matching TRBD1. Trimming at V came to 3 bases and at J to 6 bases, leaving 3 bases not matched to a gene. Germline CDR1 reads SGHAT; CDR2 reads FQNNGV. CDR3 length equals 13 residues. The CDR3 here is CASSFDRDDTQYL. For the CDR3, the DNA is TGTGCCAGCAGCTTCGACAGGGATGATACGCAGTATTTA.